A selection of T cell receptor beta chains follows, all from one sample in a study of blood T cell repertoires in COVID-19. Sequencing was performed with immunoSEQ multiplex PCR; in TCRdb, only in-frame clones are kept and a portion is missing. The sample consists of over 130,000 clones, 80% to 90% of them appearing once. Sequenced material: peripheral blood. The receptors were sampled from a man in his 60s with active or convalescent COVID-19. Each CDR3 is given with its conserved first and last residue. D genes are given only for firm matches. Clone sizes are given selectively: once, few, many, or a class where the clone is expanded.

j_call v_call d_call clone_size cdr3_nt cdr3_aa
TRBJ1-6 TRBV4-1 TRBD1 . TGCGCCAGCAGCCATGGGGACAGGGAGAGTTCACCCCTCCACTTT CASSHGDRESSPLHF
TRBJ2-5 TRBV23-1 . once TGCGCCAGCAGTCGAGACAGTGAAGAGACCCAGTACTTC CASSRDSEETQYF
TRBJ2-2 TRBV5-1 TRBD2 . TGCGCCAGCACGGGGAGCGCTAGCGGGAAGAACACCGGGGAGCTGTTTTTT CASTGSASGKNTGELFF
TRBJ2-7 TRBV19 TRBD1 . TGTGCCAGTAGTATAGGACAGGGAAACTACGAGCAGTACTTC CASSIGQGNYEQYF
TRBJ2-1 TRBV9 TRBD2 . TGTGCCAGCAGCCTGGCCGGGACTACCAACAATGAGCAGTTCTTC CASSLAGTTNNEQFF
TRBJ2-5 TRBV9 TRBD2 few TGTGCCAGCAGTCAGGACGGGACTAGCGTTGAGACCCAGTACTTC CASSQDGTSVETQYF
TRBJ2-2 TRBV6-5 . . TGTGCCAGCAGTTACTCTAGCGGCCGCCACACCGGGGAGCTGTTTTTT CASSYSSGRHTGELFF
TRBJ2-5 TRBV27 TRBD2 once TGTGCCAGCAGGGGAGCGGGAGCCCCAGAGACCCAGTACTTC CASRGAGAPETQYF
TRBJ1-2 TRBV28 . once TGTGCCAGCTACACGCACGCGGTCTATGGCTACACCTTC CASYTHAVYGYTF
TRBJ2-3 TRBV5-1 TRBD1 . TGCGCCAGCAGCTTGGCCGCCAGGGGACAGGGCTCTGCGCAGTATTTT CASSLAARGQGSAQYF
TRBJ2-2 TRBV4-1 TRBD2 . TGCGCCAGCAGCCAAGCAAGGCTAGCGGGGGGCACCGGGGAGCTGTTTTTT CASSQARLAGGTGELFF
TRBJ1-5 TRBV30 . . TGTGCCTGGAGTGTACTACAGGGCCGTCAGCCCCAGCATTTT CAWSVLQGRQPQHF
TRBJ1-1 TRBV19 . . TGTGCCAGTAGAGCACGGGGAAAGAACACTGAAGCTTTCTTT CASRARGKNTEAFF
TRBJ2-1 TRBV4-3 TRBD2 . TGCGCCAGCAGCCAAGGGGGACTAGCGGGAGGTAGTTATGAGCAGTTCTTC CASSQGGLAGGSYEQFF
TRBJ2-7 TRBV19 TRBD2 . TGTGCCAGTAGTACCGGGACTAGCGGGAGGTACGAGCAGTACTTC CASSTGTSGRYEQYF
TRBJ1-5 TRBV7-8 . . TGTGCCAGCAGCTTGGGGGGAATTAAAAATCAGCCCCAGCATTTT CASSLGGIKNQPQHF
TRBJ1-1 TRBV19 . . TGTGCCAGTCAGCCGGGGGTGAGGGGAGGCCCTTCGAGCACTGAAGCTTTCTTT CASQPGVRGGPSSTEAFF
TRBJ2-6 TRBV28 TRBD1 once TGTGCCAGCAGTTTACCCCCACTCCGACAGGGACCCGGGGCCAACGTCCTGACTTTC CASSLPPLRQGPGANVLTF
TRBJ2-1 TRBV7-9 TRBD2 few TGTGCCAGCAGCTTCGGGACTAGCGAGACCAATGAGCAGTTCTTC CASSFGTSETNEQFF
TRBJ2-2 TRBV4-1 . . TGCGCCAGCAGCCAAGAGGGCTTAACCGGGGAGCTGTTTTTT CASSQEGLTGELFF
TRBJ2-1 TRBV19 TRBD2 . TGTGCCAGTAGTATTGAAGCGGGAGGCGTCCATGAGCAGTTCTTC CASSIEAGGVHEQFF
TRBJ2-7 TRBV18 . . TGTGCCAGCTCATCCCAGGGATCCGAGCAGTACTTC CASSSQGSEQYF
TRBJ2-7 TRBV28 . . TGTGCCAGCAGTTTGGGTCTAGGAGCCTACGAGCAGTACTTC CASSLGLGAYEQYF
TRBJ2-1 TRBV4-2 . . TGTGCCAGCAGCCATCTAGCGAGCTCCTACAATGAGCAGTTCTTC CASSHLASSYNEQFF
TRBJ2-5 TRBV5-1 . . TGCGCCAGCAGCTTGGTAGGCAGGGGAACCCAAGAGACCCAGTACTTC CASSLVGRGTQETQYF
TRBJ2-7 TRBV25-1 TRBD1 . TGTGCCAGCAGACAGACAGGGAACGACCACGAGCAGTACTTC CASRQTGNDHEQYF
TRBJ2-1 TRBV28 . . TGTGCCAGCAGTTCGGGACTTTGGGGAAATGAGCAGTTCTTC CASSSGLWGNEQFF
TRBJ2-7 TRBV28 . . TGTGCCAGCAGTTTCCCCCCTAAAGGGCGGGACTTCTCCTACGAGCAGTACTTC CASSFPPKGRDFSYEQYF
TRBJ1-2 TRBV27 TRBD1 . TGTGCCAGCAGTTTATCTGGGACAGGGGGCTGGTATGGCTACACCTTC CASSLSGTGGWYGYTF
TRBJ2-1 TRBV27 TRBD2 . TGTGCCAGCAGTTTTGGGACTAGCGCCCTCAATGAGCAGTTCTTC CASSFGTSALNEQFF
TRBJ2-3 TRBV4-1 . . TGCGCCAGCAGGCTAGCGCGAAGCACAGATACGCAGTATTTT CASRLARSTDTQYF
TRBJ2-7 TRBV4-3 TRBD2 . TGCGCCAGCAGCCTTGTCGGTTCGGGGGGTAGCTACGAGCAGTACTTC CASSLVGSGGSYEQYF
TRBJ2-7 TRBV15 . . TGTGCCACCAGCTCCGGGCAGGGGCAGTACTTC CATSSGQGQYF
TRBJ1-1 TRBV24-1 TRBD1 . TGTGCCACCAGTGATGATACGACAGGGTTAGGGCGAGGAGCTTTCTTT CATSDDTTGLGRGAFF
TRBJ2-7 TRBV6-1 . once TGTGCCAGCAGTGAATCAAGCCTAACGGGACACTACTCCTACGAGCAGTACTTC CASSESSLTGHYSYEQYF
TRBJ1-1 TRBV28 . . TGTGCCAGCAGTTTATCGTTTGGCGGTACTGAAGCTTTCTTT CASSLSFGGTEAFF
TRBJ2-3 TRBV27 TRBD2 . TGTGCCAGCAGTCCATTAGCGGGAGGGCGCGATACGCAGTATTTT CASSPLAGGRDTQYF
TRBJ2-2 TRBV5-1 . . TGCGCCAGCAGCCACTTGGAACAGGGCCTTACCGGGGAGCTGTTTTTT CASSHLEQGLTGELFF
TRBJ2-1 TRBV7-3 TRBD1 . TGTGCCAGCAGCCCCGCAGGGGGCGCCGTCGGTGAGCAGTTCTTC CASSPAGGAVGEQFF
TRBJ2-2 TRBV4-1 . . TGCGCCAGCAGCCAAGAGGGCAGGGAATATACCGGGGAGCTGTTTTTT CASSQEGREYTGELFF
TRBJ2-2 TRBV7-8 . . TGTGCCAGCATTTCGCGCTCTAGCCCCGGGGAGCTGTTTTTT CASISRSSPGELFF
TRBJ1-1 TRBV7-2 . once TGTGCCAGCAGCCTCGGACAGCGGGGCATGAACACTGAAGCTTTCTTT CASSLGQRGMNTEAFF
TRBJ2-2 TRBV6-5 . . TGTGCCAGCAGTTACCACAGTTCGAACACCGGGGAGCTGTTTTTT CASSYHSSNTGELFF
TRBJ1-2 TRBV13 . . TGTGCCAGCAGCTTGTCCGGAGCTAACTATGGCTACACCTTC CASSLSGANYGYTF
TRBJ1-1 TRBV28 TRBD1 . TGTGCCAGCAAACCCGACGGGACAGCCCTGAACACTGAAGCTTTCTTT CASKPDGTALNTEAFF
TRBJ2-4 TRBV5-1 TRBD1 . TGCGCCAGCAGCTTGGACGGGGACAGGGGGTTTGGAAACATTCAGTACTTC CASSLDGDRGFGNIQYF
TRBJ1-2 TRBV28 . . TGTGCCAGCAGTTTGAGGATGAGGGGGACCTATGGCTACACCTTC CASSLRMRGTYGYTF
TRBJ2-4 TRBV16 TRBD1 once TGTGCCAGCAGCCAATCACAGGGGCTCTGGGCCAAAAACATTCAGTACTTC CASSQSQGLWAKNIQYF
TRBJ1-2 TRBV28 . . TGTGCCAGCAGCCTACCTGGTAGGGGTAACTATGGCTACACCTTC CASSLPGRGNYGYTF
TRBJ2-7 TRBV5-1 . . TGCGCCAGCAGCTTGGGGGGAAGACAGGGAGGCTACGAGCAGTACTTC CASSLGGRQGGYEQYF
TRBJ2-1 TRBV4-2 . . TGTGCCAGCAGCCAAGATTCGGGAGTTACTGAGCAGTTCTTC CASSQDSGVTEQFF
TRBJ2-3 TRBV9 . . TGTGCCAGCAGCGTAGGGGGCCTTACCGGTACGCAGTATTTT CASSVGGLTGTQYF